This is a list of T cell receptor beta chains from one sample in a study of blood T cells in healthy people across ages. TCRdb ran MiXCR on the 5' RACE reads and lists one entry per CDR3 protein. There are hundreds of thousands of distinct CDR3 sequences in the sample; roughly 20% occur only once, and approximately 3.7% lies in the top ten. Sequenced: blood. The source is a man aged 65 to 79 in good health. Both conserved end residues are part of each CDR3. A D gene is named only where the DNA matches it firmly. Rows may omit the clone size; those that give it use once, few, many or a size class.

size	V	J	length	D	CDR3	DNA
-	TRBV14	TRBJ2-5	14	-	CASSPYSSQETQYF	TGTGCCAGCAGCCCGTACTCATCCCAAGAGACCCAGTACTTC
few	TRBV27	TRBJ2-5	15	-	CASSLSRLHQETQYF	TGTGCCAGCAGTTTATCTAGACTACACCAAGAGACCCAGTACTTC
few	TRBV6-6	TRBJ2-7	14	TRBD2	CASSRKTSAYEQYF	TGTGCCAGCAGTCGAAAGACTAGCGCCTACGAGCAGTACTTC
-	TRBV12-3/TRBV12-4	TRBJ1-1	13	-	CASSLTMDTEAFF	TGTGCCAGCAGTCTGACCATGGACACTGAAGCTTTCTTT
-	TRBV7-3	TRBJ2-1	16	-	CASSSSGALDYNEQFF	TGTGCCAGCAGCTCCTCCGGGGCTCTAGACTACAATGAGCAGTTCTTC
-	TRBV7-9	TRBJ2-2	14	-	CASSRFWDSGELFF	TGTGCCAGCAGTCGATTTTGGGATTCCGGGGAGCTGTTTTTT
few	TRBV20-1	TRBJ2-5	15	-	CSARKVAERAETQYF	TGCAGTGCTAGAAAGGTAGCGGAGAGGGCCGAGACCCAGTACTTC
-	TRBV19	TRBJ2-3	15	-	CASSAGGVWTDTQYF	TGTGCCAGTAGCGCCGGAGGGGTTTGGACAGATACGCAGTATTTT
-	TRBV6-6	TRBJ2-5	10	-	CASGSGEQYF	TGTGCCAGCGGATCGGGTGAGCAGTACTTC
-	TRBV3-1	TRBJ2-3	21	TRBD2	CASSQEILGTSGRFFEDTQYF	TGTGCCAGCAGCCAAGAAATTCTCGGGACTAGCGGGAGGTTTTTTGAGGATACGCAGTATTTT
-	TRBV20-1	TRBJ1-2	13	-	CSAHLQGGYGYTF	TGCAGTGCTCACCTACAGGGAGGGTATGGCTACACCTTC
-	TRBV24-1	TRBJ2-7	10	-	CATSEGEQYF	TGTGCCACCAGTGAGGGGGAGCAGTACTTC
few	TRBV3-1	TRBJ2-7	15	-	CASSQAFTLSYEQYF	TGTGCCAGCAGCCAAGCATTTACTCTTAGCTACGAGCAGTACTTC
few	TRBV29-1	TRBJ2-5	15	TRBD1	CSVKTGQGGTETQYF	TGCAGCGTAAAAACGGGACAGGGTGGTACGGAGACCCAGTACTTC
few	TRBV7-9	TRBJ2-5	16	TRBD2	CASSPYGTSGILAQYF	TGTGCCAGCAGCCCCTATGGGACTAGCGGGATCTTGGCCCAGTACTTC
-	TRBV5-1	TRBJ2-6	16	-	CASSLAWRSGANVLTF	TGCGCCAGCAGCTTGGCCTGGAGGTCCGGGGCCAACGTCCTGACTTTC
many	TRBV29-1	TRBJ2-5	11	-	CSVEFGETQYF	TGCAGCGTTGAGTTCGGAGAGACCCAGTACTTC
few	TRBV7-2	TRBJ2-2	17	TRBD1	CASSLGIGTGVTGELFF	TGTGCCAGCAGCTTAGGGATCGGGACAGGGGTAACCGGGGAGCTGTTTTTT
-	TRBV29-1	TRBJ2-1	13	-	CSARTASYNEQFF	TGCAGCGCTCGGACAGCCTCCTACAATGAGCAGTTCTTC
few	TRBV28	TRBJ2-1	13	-	CASSLNLVGEQFF	TGTGCCAGCAGTTTAAACCTAGTAGGTGAGCAGTTCTTC
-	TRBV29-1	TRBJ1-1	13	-	CSVHQGLSTEAFF	TGCAGCGTTCATCAGGGGTTGAGCACTGAAGCTTTCTTT
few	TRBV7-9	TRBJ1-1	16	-	CASSPNLAGGNTEAFF	TGTGCCAGCAGCCCGAATCTAGCCGGGGGGAACACTGAAGCTTTCTTT
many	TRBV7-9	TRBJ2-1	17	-	CASSSSSVGRNYNEQFF	TGTGCCAGCAGCTCTAGTAGCGTGGGACGGAACTACAATGAGCAGTTCTTC
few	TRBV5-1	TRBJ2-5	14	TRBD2	CASSFGGTRETQYF	TGCGCCAGCAGCTTCGGGGGGACCCGTGAGACCCAGTACTTC
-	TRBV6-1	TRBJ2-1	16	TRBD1	CASRSGQGRFYNEQFF	TGTGCCAGCAGGTCGGGACAGGGGAGGTTCTACAATGAGCAGTTCTTC
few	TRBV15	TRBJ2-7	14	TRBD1	CATSLDRGHYEQYF	TGTGCCACCAGCTTGGACAGGGGGCACTACGAGCAGTACTTC
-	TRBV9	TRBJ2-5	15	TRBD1	CASSVAGGQGKTQYF	TGTGCCAGCAGCGTAGCTGGGGGACAGGGAAAGACCCAGTACTTC
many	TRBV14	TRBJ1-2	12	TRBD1	CASSLGTGRNTF	TGTGCCAGCAGCCTGGGGACAGGCCGTAACACCTTC
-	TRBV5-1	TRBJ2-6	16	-	CASSLTSVSGANVLTF	TGCGCCAGCAGCTTAACTTCTGTTTCTGGGGCCAACGTCCTGACTTTC
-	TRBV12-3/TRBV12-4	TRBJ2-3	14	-	CASSRRGAADTQYF	TGTGCCAGCAGTCGCAGAGGGGCAGCAGATACGCAGTATTTC
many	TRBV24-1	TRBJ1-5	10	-	CASRGDSRHF	TGTGCCAGCCGAGGAGACTCACGGCATTTT
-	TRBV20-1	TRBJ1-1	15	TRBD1	CSAVPIQGANTEAFF	TGCAGTGCTGTCCCCATACAGGGGGCTAACACTGAAGCTTTCTTT
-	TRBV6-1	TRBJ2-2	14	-	CASRSGANTGELFF	TGTGCCAGCAGGTCCGGGGCCAACACCGGGGAGCTGTTTTTT
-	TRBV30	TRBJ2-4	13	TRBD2	CAWSRTSGDIQYF	TGTGCCTGGAGTCGGACTAGCGGGGACATTCAGTACTTC
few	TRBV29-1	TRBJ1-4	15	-	CSVGWGFYANEKLFF	TGCAGCGTCGGATGGGGGTTCTACGCTAATGAAAAACTGTTTTTT
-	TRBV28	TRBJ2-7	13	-	CASRSAPSYEHYF	TGTGCCAGCAGGTCGGCGCCCTCCTACGAGCACTACTTC
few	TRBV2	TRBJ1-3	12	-	CASSESGNTIYF	TGTGCCAGCAGTGAATCTGGAAACACCATATATTTT
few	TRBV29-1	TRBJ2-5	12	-	CSVAPGQETQYF	TGCAGCGTCGCCCCAGGGCAAGAGACCCAGTACTTC
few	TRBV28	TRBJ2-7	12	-	CASSDRGLKQYF	TGTGCCAGCAGTGACCGAGGGTTAAAGCAGTACTTC
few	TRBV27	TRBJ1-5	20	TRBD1	CASSLGGPGGIRRSNQPQHF	TGTGCCAGCAGTTTAGGAGGTCCAGGGGGGATAAGGAGAAGCAATCAGCCCCAGCATTTT
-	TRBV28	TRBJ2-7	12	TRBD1	CASSPWTGGQGF	TGTGCCAGCAGTCCCTGGACAGGGGGACAAGGCTTC
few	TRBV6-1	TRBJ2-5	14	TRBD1	CASSPTGWGETQYF	TGTGCCAGCAGCCCGACAGGGTGGGGGGAGACCCAGTACTTC